This TCR beta chain is from a study of T cell responses to AZD1222 COVID-19 vaccine. Broader study findings: Donor demographics were predominantly white British with a female majority; clonal diversity may be underestimated.

Germline V gene lookup returns CDR1 SGHDN and CDR2 FVKESK. This CDR3 comprises 16 residues. V shed 3 bases and J 1 base; nucleotides not matched to a gene: 7. Produced via immunoSEQ multiplex PCR; TCRdb's table is partial and in-frame only. The sample yields nearly 110,000 clones, about 90% seen once. About this clone itself: Its target is not known.

The V call is TRBV14, the J call TRBJ1-1; 8 nucleotides align to TRBD1. The starting material was peripheral blood, obtained 28 days after the second AZD1222 dose. This TCR came from an adult who received the AZD1222 COVID-19 vaccine. CDR3 coding DNA: TGTGCCAGCAGCCAGCCGGGACAGGTTGGGAACACTGAAGCTTTCTTT. This gives the protein CASSQPGQVGNTEAFF.